These 15 T cell receptor beta chains were sequenced from one sample in a study of T-cell memory formation after mild COVID-19. TCRdb passed the 5' RACE reads through MiXCR, listing each CDR3 protein once. The sample carries hundreds of thousands of distinct CDR3 sequences, roughly 22% recorded once. What was sequenced was PBMCs or a T cell subset sorted from them (not recorded which). The receptors come from an adult woman who had mild COVID-19 (a few samples of this study predate the infection). Cell type and time point are not known.

This clonotype was detected a few times. This chain links TRBV7-9 with TRBJ1-4, with a weak D call TRBD1 (6 bases). The V end was cut by 5 bases, the J end by 8 bases, with 18 bases between. CDR3 length equals 15 residues. CDR1 is SEHNR, CDR2 FQNEAQ, per germline (reference sequence). The CDR3 region is CASSTGQPGEEKLFF. CDR3 in DNA: TGTGCCAGCAGCACCGGACAGCCTGGGGAGGAAAAACTGTTTTTT.

This clonotype has just a few counts. V gene TRBV5-1 combines with J gene TRBJ2-6; no clear D. The CDR3 contains 18 residues. Germline V gives CDR1 SGHRS, CDR2 YFSETQ. V lost 4 bases, J lost 0 bases, and 17 bases lay in between. Here the CDR3 DNA reads TGCGCCAGCAGCCCCACGAGAGACCTACACTCTGGGGCCAACGTCCTGACTTTC. This encodes CASSPTRDLHSGANVLTF.

This clonotype has more than one count but fewer than ten. The rearrangement uses TRBV7-6 and TRBJ2-1; a weak D match, TRBD1 (6 bases). Trimming removed 4 bases from V and 6 bases from J, with 19 bases in between. The CDR3 is made up of 16 amino acids. CDR1 is SGHVS, CDR2 FNYEAQ, per germline. The CDR3 protein is CASSSPYVGAANEQFF. The CDR3 DNA sequence: TGTGCCAGCAGCTCCCCTTACGTGGGGGCTGCCAATGAGCAGTTCTTC.

This clonotype was counted a few times. V usage is TRBV12-3 or TRBV12-4 and J usage is TRBJ2-7; D is possibly TRBD2 (7 bases). The V and J ends lost 3 bases and 3 bases respectively, with 18 bases between them. This CDR3 comprises 16 residues. CDR3 protein: CASSLGNRGANYEQYF. The CDR3 coding sequence is TGTGCCAGCAGTTTGGGTAATCGGGGGGCCAACTACGAGCAGTACTTC.

This clonotype was detected only a few times. V and J are TRBV12-3 or TRBV12-4 and TRBJ2-1; TRBD1 aligns across 8 bases. The trim removed 4 bases at V and 7 bases at J, leaving 9 bases unmatched. CDR3 size: 15 residues. CDR3 amino acids: CASSSRQGRINEQFF. The CDR3 DNA reads TGTGCCAGCAGTTCCCGACAGGGGAGGATAAATGAGCAGTTCTTC.

The V and J genes are TRBV27 and TRBJ2-7; a possible D gene is TRBD2 (7 bases). Germline V gene sequence: CDR1 MNHEY, CDR2 SMNVEV (reference sequence). V was cut by 3 bases and J by 6 bases, with 18 bases left in between. The CDR3 contains 15 residues. This CDR3 reads CASSFGRGAPGEQYF. In DNA form, the CDR3 reads TGTGCCAGCAGTTTTGGGAGGGGGGCGCCAGGCGAGCAGTACTTC.

The rearrangement joins TRBV24-1 to TRBJ2-4, with 9 bases identical to TRBD1. From germline, CDR1 is KGHDR and CDR2 SFDVKD. The CDR3 extends over 14 amino acids. The V segment lost 8 bases and the J segment 3 bases; nucleotides outside the gene matches: 4. In DNA form, the CDR3 reads TGTGCCACCACCTCGGGACAGGGCAAAAACATTCAGTACTTC. It encodes CATTSGQGKNIQYF.

This clonotype has a handful of counts. The CDR3 DNA reads as TGTGCCAGCAGTTTTCGGAAAAGCAATCAGCCCCAGCATTTT. Its protein product is CASSFRKSNQPQHF. V usage is TRBV12-3 or TRBV12-4 and J usage is TRBJ1-5; no clear D gene. CDR3 length: 14 amino acids. Trimming cost V 3 bases and J 1 base, with 7 bases left between them.

This clonotype turned up a few times. The chain employs TRBV7-9 and TRBJ2-1, with 7 positions matching TRBD2. This CDR3 region has 16 residues. The V gene end was trimmed by 3 bases and the J gene end by 0 bases; junction bases not matched to a gene: 5. Germline CDR1 and CDR2: SEHNR and FQNEAQ (reference sequence). The CDR3 DNA is TGTGCCAGCAGCTTGGTAGCGGGCCTCTCCTACAATGAGCAGTTCTTC. It translates to CASSLVAGLSYNEQFF.

The genes are TRBV9 and TRBJ2-7; D ambiguous. Germline CDR1 is SGDLS and CDR2 is YYNGEE. The CDR3 totals 14 residues. Between the trimmed V and J ends, which lost 0 bases and 4 bases, there was a span of 11 bases. The CDR3 DNA follows: TGTGCCAGCAGCGTAGACGCGGTCCAGTACGAGCAGTACTTC. It codes for CASSVDAVQYEQYF.

The chain couples TRBV6-2 or TRBV6-3 to TRBJ1-1; the D is unclear. Germline V gene data show CDR1 as MNHEY and CDR2 as SVGEGT. The CDR3 has 14 amino acids. V was pared by 2 bases and J by 4 bases, with 11 bases between. The CDR3 region is CASSYISGTTEAFF. The CDR3 DNA is TGTGCCAGCAGTTACATCTCAGGTACCACTGAAGCTTTCTTT.

V and J are TRBV15 and TRBJ1-1; no clear D gene. This CDR3 is built from 15 residues. CDR1 and CDR2 (germline): LNHNV, YYDKDF (reference sequence). Trimming shortened V by 5 bases and J by 3 bases, and 16 bases separated the two germline ends. DNA of the CDR3: TGTGCCACCAGCCCGGCCTTGGGGAGGGACACTGAAGCTTTCTTT. Protein sequence: CATSPALGRDTEAFF.

V gene TRBV13 combines with J gene TRBJ1-2, with 7 nucleotides matching TRBD1. V was clipped by 3 bases and J by 2 bases; unmatched bases: 6. Germline V gene lookup returns CDR1 PRHDT and CDR2 FYEKMQ (reference sequence). This CDR3 is built from 15 residues. CDR3 region: CASSFSRDRNYGYTF. For the CDR3, the DNA is TGTGCCAGCAGCTTCAGCCGGGACAGAAACTATGGCTACACCTTC.

This clonotype showed up just a few times. The chain joins TRBV6-5 to TRBJ2-6, with 7 bases aligning to TRBD1. In germline, CDR1 is MNHEY, CDR2 SVGAGI. This CDR3 is built from 20 residues. The V gene end was trimmed by 0 bases and the J gene end by 0 bases; junction bases not matched to a gene: 11. CDR3 coding DNA: TGTGCCAGCAGTTACTCGAGCTTTGGACAGGCAATCTCTGGGGCCAACGTCCTGACTTTC. It encodes CASSYSSFGQAISGANVLTF.

This chain's CDR3 is CASSQDLSGANVLTF. Written as DNA, the CDR3 is TGTGCCAGCAGCCAAGATTTGTCTGGGGCCAACGTCCTGACTTTC. The chain recombines TRBV3-1 with TRBJ2-6; no clear D. The length of the CDR3 is 15 residues. Germline lookup yields CDR1 LGHDT and CDR2 YNNKEL (reference sequence). The V gene lost 0 bases and the J gene lost 1 base, with 4 bases spanning the gap. Supplemented by reference TRBV3-1 and TRBJ2-6, the full variable domain reads DTAVSQTPKYLVTQMGNDKSIKCEQNLGHDTMYWYKQDSKKFLKIMFSYNNKELIINETVPNRFSPKSPDKAHLNLHINSLELGDSAVYFCASSQDLSGANVLTFGAGSRLTVL.